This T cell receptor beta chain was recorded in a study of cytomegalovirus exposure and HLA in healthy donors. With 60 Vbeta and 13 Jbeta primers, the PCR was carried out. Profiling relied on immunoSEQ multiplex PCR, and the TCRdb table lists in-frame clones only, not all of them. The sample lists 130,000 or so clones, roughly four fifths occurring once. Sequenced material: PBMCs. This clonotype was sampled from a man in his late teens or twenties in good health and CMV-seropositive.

The CDR3, as DNA: TGTGCCAGCAGTTACTCACACAGGGGGCTAGGGTACGAGCAGTACTTC. It translates to CASSYSHRGLGYEQYF. The genes are TRBV6-5 and TRBJ2-7, with 9 bases identical to TRBD1. Germline V gene sequence: CDR1 MNHEY, CDR2 SVGAGI. J was trimmed by 4 bases and V by 0 bases; bases with no gene match: 7. The CDR3 is made up of 16 amino acids.